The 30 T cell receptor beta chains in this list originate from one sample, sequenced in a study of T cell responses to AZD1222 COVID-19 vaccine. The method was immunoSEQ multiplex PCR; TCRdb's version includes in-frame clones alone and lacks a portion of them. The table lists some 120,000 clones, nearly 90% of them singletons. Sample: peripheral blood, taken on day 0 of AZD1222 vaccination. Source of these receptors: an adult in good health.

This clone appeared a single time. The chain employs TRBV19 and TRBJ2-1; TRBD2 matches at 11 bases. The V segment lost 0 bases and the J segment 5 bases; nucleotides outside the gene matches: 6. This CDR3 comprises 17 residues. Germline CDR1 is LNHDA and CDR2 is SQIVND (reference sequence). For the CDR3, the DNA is TGTGCCAGTAGTATAGAGAGCGGACTAGCGGGTAACAATGAGCAGTTCTTC. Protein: CASSIESGLAGNNEQFF.

The CDR3 region is CASSRSRGSGGNTIYF. Written as DNA, the CDR3 is TGCGCCAGCAGTCGGTCACGGGGATCTGGTGGAAACACCATATATTTT. The rearrangement joins TRBV23-1 to TRBJ1-3; D is ambiguous. TRBV23-1 is reported as an ORF; its role is uncertain. This CDR3 comprises 16 residues. V shed 4 bases and J shed 3 bases, with 16 bases lying between them.

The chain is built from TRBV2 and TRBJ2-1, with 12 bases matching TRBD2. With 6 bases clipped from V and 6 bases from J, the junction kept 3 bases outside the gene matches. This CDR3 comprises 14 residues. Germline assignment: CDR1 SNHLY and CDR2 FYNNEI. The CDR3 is CASRLAGGSNEQFF. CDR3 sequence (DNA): TGTGCCAGCAGGCTAGCGGGAGGGAGCAATGAGCAGTTCTTC.

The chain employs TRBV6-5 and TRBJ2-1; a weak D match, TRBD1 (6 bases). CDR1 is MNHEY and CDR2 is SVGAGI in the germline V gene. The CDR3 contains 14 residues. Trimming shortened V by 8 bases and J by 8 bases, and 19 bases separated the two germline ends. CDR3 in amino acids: CASLKNRETHEQFF. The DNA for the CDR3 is TGTGCCAGCTTAAAAAACAGGGAAACCCATGAGCAGTTCTTC.

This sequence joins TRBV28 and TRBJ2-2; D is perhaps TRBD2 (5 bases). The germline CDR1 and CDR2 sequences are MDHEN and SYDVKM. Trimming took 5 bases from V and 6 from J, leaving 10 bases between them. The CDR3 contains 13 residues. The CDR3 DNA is TGTGCCAGCAGTCCCCGCGGGCCCGGGGAGCTGTTTTTT. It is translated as CASSPRGPGELFF.

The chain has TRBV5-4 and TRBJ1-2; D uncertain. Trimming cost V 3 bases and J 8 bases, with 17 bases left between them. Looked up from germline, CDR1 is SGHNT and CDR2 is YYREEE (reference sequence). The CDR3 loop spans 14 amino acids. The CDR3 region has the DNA TGTGCCAGCAGCTCTCGGACGAACTATGAGGGCTACACCTTC. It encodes CASSSRTNYEGYTF.

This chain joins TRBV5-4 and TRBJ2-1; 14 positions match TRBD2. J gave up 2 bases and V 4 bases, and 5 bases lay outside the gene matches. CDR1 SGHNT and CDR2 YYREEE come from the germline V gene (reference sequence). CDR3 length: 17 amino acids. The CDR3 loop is CASSGGTSGSPYNEQFF. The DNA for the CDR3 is TGTGCCAGCAGCGGAGGGACTAGCGGGAGTCCCTACAATGAGCAGTTCTTC.

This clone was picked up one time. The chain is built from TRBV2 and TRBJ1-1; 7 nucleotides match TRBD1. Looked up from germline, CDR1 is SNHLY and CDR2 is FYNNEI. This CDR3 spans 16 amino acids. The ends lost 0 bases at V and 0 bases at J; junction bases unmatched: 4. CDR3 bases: TGTGCCAGCAGTGAAGCAGGGGGCGAACTGAACACTGAAGCTTTCTTT. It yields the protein CASSEAGGELNTEAFF.

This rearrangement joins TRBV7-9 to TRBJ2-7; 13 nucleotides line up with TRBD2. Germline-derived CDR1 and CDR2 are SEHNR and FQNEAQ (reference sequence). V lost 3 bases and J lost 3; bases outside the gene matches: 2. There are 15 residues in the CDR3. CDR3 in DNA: TGTGCCAGCAGCTTCGGGACTAGCGGGAACTACGAGCAGTACTTC. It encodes CASSFGTSGNYEQYF.

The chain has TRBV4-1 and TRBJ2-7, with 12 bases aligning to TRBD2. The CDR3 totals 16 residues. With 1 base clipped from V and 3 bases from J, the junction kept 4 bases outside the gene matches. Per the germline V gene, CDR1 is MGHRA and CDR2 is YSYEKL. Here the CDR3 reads CASSQVGLAGFYEQYF. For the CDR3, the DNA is TGCGCCAGCAGCCAAGTCGGACTAGCGGGATTCTACGAGCAGTACTTC.

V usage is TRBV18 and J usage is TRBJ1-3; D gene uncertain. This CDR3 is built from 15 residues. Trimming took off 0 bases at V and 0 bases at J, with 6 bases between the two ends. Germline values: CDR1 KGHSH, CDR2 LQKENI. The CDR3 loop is CASSPPGYSGNTIYF. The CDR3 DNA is TGTGCCAGCTCACCACCCGGATACTCTGGAAACACCATATATTTT.

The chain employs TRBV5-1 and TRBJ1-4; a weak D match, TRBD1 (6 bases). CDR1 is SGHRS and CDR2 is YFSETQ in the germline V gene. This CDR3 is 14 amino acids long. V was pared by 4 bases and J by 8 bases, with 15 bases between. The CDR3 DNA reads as TGCGCCAGCAGCCCGCCGGACAGACGGGAAAAACTGTTTTTT. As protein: CASSPPDRREKLFF.

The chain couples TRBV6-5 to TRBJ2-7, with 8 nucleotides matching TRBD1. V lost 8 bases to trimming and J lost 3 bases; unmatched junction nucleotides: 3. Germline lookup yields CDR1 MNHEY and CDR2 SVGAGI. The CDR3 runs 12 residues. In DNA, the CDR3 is TGTGCCAGCGAGGACAGGGACTACGAGCAGTACTTC. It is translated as CASEDRDYEQYF.

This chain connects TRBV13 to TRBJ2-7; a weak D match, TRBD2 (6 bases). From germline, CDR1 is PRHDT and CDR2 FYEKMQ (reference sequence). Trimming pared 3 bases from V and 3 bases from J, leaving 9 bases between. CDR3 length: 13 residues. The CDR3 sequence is CASSLARDYEQYF. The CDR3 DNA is TGTGCCAGCAGCTTGGCGCGGGACTACGAGCAGTACTTC.

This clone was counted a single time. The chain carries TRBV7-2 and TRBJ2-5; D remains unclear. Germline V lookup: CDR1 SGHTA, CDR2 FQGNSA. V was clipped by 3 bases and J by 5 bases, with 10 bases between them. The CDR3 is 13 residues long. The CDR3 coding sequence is TGTGCCAGCAGCTTCAGCTACTTGGAGACCCAGTACTTC. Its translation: CASSFSYLETQYF.

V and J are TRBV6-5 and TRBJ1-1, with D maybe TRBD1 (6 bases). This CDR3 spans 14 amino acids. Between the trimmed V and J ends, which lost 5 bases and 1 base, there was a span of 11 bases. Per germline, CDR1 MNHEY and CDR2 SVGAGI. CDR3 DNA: TGTGCCAGCAGTCCCGGGGGCCGGAACACTGAAGCTTTCTTT. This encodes CASSPGGRNTEAFF.

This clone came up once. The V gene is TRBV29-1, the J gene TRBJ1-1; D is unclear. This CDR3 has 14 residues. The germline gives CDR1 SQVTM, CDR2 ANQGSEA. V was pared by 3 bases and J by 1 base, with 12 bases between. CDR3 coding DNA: TGCAGCGTTGAGGTAAGGCGCCCGAACACTGAAGCTTTCTTT. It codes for CSVEVRRPNTEAFF.

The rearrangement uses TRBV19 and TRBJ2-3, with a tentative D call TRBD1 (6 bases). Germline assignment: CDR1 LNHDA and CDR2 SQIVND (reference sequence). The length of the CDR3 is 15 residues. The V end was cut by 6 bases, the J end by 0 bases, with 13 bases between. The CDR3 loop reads CASRGTRSSTDTQYF. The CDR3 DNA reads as TGTGCCAGTAGAGGGACACGTTCTAGCACAGATACGCAGTATTTT.

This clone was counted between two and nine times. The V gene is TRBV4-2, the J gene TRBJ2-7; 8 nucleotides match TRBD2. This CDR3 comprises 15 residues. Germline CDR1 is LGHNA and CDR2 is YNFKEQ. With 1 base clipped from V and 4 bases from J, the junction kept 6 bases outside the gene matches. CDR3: CASSQGLAGSYEQYF. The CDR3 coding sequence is TGTGCCAGCAGCCAAGGGTTAGCGGGATCATACGAGCAGTACTTC.

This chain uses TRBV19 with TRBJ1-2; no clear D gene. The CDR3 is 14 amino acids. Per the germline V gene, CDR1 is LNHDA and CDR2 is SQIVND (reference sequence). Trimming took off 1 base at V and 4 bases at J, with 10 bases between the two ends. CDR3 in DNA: TGTGCCAGTAGTATAGCGCCGGTTGGCTATGGCTACACCTTC. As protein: CASSIAPVGYGYTF. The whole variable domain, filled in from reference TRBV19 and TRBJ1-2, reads DGGITQSPKYLFRKEGQNVTLSCEQNLNHDAMYWYRQDPGQGLRLIYYSQIVNDFQKGDIAEGYSVSREKKESFPLTVTSAQKNPTAFYLCASSIAPVGYGYTFGSGTRLTVV.

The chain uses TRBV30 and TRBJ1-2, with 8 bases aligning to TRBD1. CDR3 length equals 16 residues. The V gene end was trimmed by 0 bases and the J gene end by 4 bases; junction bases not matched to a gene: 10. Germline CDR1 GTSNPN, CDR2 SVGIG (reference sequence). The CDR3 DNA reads TGTGCCTGGAGTGTACGTACAGGGGGTATTGGCTATGGCTACACCTTC. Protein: CAWSVRTGGIGYGYTF.

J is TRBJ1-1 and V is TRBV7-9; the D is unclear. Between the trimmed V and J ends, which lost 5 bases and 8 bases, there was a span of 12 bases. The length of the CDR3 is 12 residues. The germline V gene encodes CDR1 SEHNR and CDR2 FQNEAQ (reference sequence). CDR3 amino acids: CASSDGRVEAFF. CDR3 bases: TGTGCCAGCAGCGATGGGAGGGTGGAAGCTTTCTTT.

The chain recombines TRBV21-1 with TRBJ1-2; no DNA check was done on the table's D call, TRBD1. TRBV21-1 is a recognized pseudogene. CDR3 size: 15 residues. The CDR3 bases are TGTGCCAGCAGCAAAGCGGGACAGGGATGCGATGGCTACACCTTC. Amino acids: CASSKAGQGCDGYTF.

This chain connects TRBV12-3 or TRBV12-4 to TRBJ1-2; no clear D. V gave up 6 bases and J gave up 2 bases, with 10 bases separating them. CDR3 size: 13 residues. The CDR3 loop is CASSGLKNYGYTF. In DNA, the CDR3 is TGTGCCAGCAGCGGACTGAAGAACTATGGCTACACCTTC.

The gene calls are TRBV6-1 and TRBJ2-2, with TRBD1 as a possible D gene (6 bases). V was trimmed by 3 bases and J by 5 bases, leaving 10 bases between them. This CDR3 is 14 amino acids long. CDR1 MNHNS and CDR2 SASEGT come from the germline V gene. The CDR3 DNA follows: TGTGCCAGCAGTGAGGGGCAGGGGACCGGGGAGCTGTTTTTT. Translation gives CASSEGQGTGELFF.

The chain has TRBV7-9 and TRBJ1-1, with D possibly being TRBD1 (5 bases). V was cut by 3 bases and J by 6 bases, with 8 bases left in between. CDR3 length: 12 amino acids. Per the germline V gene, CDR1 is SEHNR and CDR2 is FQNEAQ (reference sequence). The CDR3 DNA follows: TGTGCCAGCAGCTTCCGAGGGGCTGAAGCTTTCTTT. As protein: CASSFRGAEAFF.

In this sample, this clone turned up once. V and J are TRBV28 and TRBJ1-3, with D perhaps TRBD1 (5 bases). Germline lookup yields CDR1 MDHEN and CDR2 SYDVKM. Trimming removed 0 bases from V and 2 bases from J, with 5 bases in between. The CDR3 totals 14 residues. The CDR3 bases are TGTGCCAGCAGTTTATGGGGGCCTGGAAACACCATATATTTT. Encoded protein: CASSLWGPGNTIYF.

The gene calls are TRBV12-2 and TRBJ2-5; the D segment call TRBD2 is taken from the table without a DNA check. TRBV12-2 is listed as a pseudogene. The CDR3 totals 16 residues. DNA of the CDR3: TGTGCAAGTCGCCCGGGACTAGCGGAGCCTCAAGAGACCCAGTACTTC. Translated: CASRPGLAEPQETQYF.

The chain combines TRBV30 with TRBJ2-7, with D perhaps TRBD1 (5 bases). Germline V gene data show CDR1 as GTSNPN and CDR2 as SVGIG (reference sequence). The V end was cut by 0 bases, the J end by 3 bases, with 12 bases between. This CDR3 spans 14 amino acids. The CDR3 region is CAWSVIGVLYEQYF. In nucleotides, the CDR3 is TGTGCCTGGAGTGTAATAGGGGTCCTCTACGAGCAGTACTTC.

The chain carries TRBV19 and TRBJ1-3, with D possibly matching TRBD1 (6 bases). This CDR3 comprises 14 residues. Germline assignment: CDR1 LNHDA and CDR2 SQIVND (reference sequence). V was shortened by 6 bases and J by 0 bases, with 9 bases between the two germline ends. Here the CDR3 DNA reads TGTGCCAGTAGACAGGGAAGCTCTGGAAACACCATATATTTT. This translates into CASRQGSSGNTIYF.